The next 23 T cell receptor beta chains were all read from a single sample in a study of T cell responses to AZD1222 COVID-19 vaccine. The protocol was immunoSEQ multiplex PCR, while the TCRdb copy is restricted to in-frame clones and leaves out a portion. The sample gives some 100,000 clones, about 93% of which show up once; under 3.5% is in the top ten. Specimen: peripheral blood, collected 28 days after the second AZD1222 dose. Receptors were obtained from an adult who received the AZD1222 COVID-19 vaccine.

The gene calls are TRBV28 and TRBJ1-6; D ambiguous. V was cut by 8 bases and J by 2 bases, with 16 bases left in between. Germline-derived CDR1 and CDR2 are MDHEN and SYDVKM. This CDR3 is 16 amino acids long. The CDR3 DNA reads as TGTGCCAGCTGGGGTGTAGGGTTCACCTATAATTCACCCCTCCACTTT. It codes for CASWGVGFTYNSPLHF. The full variable domain, in which reference TRBV28 and TRBJ1-6 provide the parts outside the CDR3, is DVKVTQSSRYLVKRTGEKVFLECVQDMDHENMFWYRQDPGLGLRLIYFSYDVKMKEKGDIPEGYSVSREKKERFSLILESASTNQTSMYLCASWGVGFTYNSPLHFGNGTRLTVT.

This chain connects TRBV5-6 to TRBJ1-4; perhaps TRBD1 as D (5 bases). Germline V gene lookup returns CDR1 SGHDT and CDR2 YYEEEE. The ends were cut back, 4 bases at V and 3 bases at J, with 22 bases in the middle. This CDR3 contains 18 residues. This CDR3 reads CASSHRDKVLGANEKLFF. DNA of the CDR3: TGTGCCAGCAGCCACCGGGATAAGGTTTTAGGGGCTAATGAAAAACTGTTTTTT.

The V gene is TRBV30, the J gene TRBJ1-4, with a tentative D call TRBD1 (5 bases). The CDR3 extends over 13 amino acids. Trimming stripped 0 bases from V and 4 bases from J, with 6 bases between. Germline values: CDR1 GTSNPN, CDR2 SVGIG (reference sequence). The CDR3 DNA sequence: TGTGCCTGGAGTGTAGGGGTTAATGAAAAACTGTTTTTT. Amino acid sequence: CAWSVGVNEKLFF. The whole variable domain, remainder taken from reference TRBV30 and TRBJ1-4, is SQTIHQWPATLVQPVGSPLSLECTVEGTSNPNLYWYRQAAGRGLQLLFYSVGIGQISSEVPQNLSASRPQDRQFILSSKKLLLSDSGFYLCAWSVGVNEKLFFGSGTQLSVL.

The chain couples TRBV6-6 to TRBJ1-2, with D perhaps TRBD1 (5 bases). CDR1 is MNHNY, CDR2 SVGAGI, per germline (reference sequence). The germline V and J ends were trimmed by 0 bases and 8 bases, with 16 bases remaining between them. This CDR3 is built from 15 residues. CDR3 protein: CASSYSGATPKGYTF. The CDR3 DNA reads as TGTGCCAGCAGTTACTCCGGGGCAACCCCGAAGGGCTACACCTTC.

The genes are TRBV5-1 and TRBJ1-1; D gene uncertain. V lost 5 bases and J lost 1, with 9 bases in between. Germline V CDR1 and CDR2: SGHRS, YFSETQ. The CDR3 has 13 amino acids. DNA for the CDR3: TGCGCCAGCAGAAACTCGGAGAACACTGAAGCTTTCTTT. Translated: CASRNSENTEAFF.

The chain uses TRBV2 and TRBJ1-5, with a tentative D call TRBD1 (6 bases). Per the germline V gene, CDR1 is SNHLY and CDR2 is FYNNEI. This CDR3 is 15 amino acids long. V lost 5 bases and J lost 7, with 18 bases in between. The CDR3 is CASSLTLQGLQPQHF. CDR3 bases: TGTGCCAGCAGTCTTACTCTCCAGGGGCTCCAGCCCCAGCATTTT.

The genes are TRBV5-4 and TRBJ2-2; the D gene is possibly TRBD1 (5 bases). The CDR3 spans 16 residues. The germline CDR1 and CDR2 sequences are SGHNT and YYREEE (reference sequence). The V end was cut by 4 bases, the J end by 1 base, with 14 bases between. The CDR3 DNA reads TGTGCCAGCAGCAAGGGTGGACACCTGAACACCGGGGAGCTGTTTTTT. This sequence encodes CASSKGGHLNTGELFF.

The rearrangement uses TRBV29-1 and TRBJ1-2, with D perhaps matching TRBD1 (6 bases). This CDR3 is 12 amino acids long. Germline V gene data show CDR1 as SQVTM and CDR2 as ANQGSEA. The CDR3 DNA sequence: TGCAGAGTGGACAGCGGCAACTATGGCTACACCTTC. As protein: CRVDSGNYGYTF. Filled out from reference TRBV29-1 and TRBJ1-2, the complete variable domain reads SAVISQKPSRDICQRGTSLTIQCQVDSQVTMMFWYRQQPGQSLTLIATANQGSEATYESGFVIDKFPISRPNLTFSTLTVSNMSPEDSSIYLCRVDSGNYGYTFGSGTRLTVV.

V is TRBV14 and J is TRBJ1-3; no definite D call. Germline assignment: CDR1 SGHDN and CDR2 FVKESK. This CDR3 is 15 amino acids long. Between the trimmed V and J ends, which lost 3 bases and 1 base, there was a span of 10 bases. The CDR3 DNA reads as TGTGCCAGCAGCCATTGGCGGGAGTCTGGAAACACCATATATTTT. Residues: CASSHWRESGNTIYF.

This clone turned up a few times. V gene TRBV18 combines with J gene TRBJ1-2; D might be TRBD1 (5 bases). The CDR3 length is 14 residues. From germline, CDR1 is KGHSH and CDR2 LQKENI. V was shortened by 6 bases and J by 5 bases, with 16 bases between the two germline ends. The CDR3, as DNA: TGTGCCAGCTCCCCTCAGGGTCCCGAGTATGGCTACACCTTC. It is translated as CASSPQGPEYGYTF.

The chain employs TRBV9 and TRBJ1-2, with 9 bases fitting TRBD1. The CDR3 is 14 residues long. Germline V gene sequence: CDR1 SGDLS, CDR2 YYNGEE. Trimming at V came to 2 bases and at J to 7 bases, leaving 6 bases not matched to a gene. CDR3 sequence reads: CASSVSGGQGGYTF. CDR3 DNA sequence: TGTGCCAGCAGCGTTTCGGGGGGACAGGGTGGCTACACCTTC.

As concerns this clone: The same CDR3 can be traced to other DNA sequences in this sample. The chain recombines TRBV7-9 with TRBJ1-2; a weak D match, TRBD1 (6 bases). V shed 1 base and J shed 0 bases, with 9 bases lying between them. In germline, CDR1 is SEHNR, CDR2 FQNEAQ (reference sequence). The CDR3 contains 15 residues. CDR3 sequence (DNA): TGTGCCAGCAGCTTAGGAGGGGGGTCTAACTATGGCTACACCTTC. This gives the protein CASSLGGGSNYGYTF.

This clone has only one observation. V usage is TRBV5-4 and J usage is TRBJ2-5, with D possibly being TRBD1 (6 bases). The CDR3 spans 14 residues. The V and J ends lost 0 bases and 5 bases respectively, with 11 bases between them. Germline V gives CDR1 SGHNT, CDR2 YYREEE (reference sequence). The CDR3: CASSLARGRETQYF. The CDR3 DNA follows: TGTGCCAGCAGCTTGGCCAGGGGCCGGGAGACCCAGTACTTC. The variable domain in full, completed from reference TRBV5-4 and TRBJ2-5, reads ETGVTQSPTHLIKTRGQQVTLRCSSQSGHNTVSWYQQALGQGPQFIFQYYREEENGRGNFPPRFSGLQFPNYSSELNVNALELDDSALYLCASSLARGRETQYFGPGTRLLVL.

This clone was seen just once. The chain couples TRBV4-1 to TRBJ1-5, with 9 bases fitting TRBD1. The germline CDR1 and CDR2 sequences are MGHRA and YSYEKL. The CDR3 sequence is 16 residues long. V dropped 4 bases and J dropped 6; count of bases not matched to a gene: 10. Here the CDR3 DNA reads TGCGCCAGCAGCCTCGGGACAGGGAGTAATAGTCAGCCCCAGCATTTT. Translation gives CASSLGTGSNSQPQHF.

This clone appeared a single time. V gene TRBV7-6 combines with J gene TRBJ2-1; 9 bases fit TRBD2. Germline trimming cut 1 base from V and 5 bases from J; bases unmatched to any gene: 6. CDR1 SGHVS and CDR2 FNYEAQ come from the germline V gene. This CDR3 spans 16 amino acids. The CDR3 loop is CASSLVGGGAHNEQFF. CDR3 bases: TGTGCCAGCAGCTTAGTTGGCGGGGGGGCCCACAATGAGCAGTTCTTC.

The V and J genes are TRBV5-1 and TRBJ1-4, with 7 bases that match TRBD1. V shed 8 bases, J shed 5 bases, and the junction held 9 bases outside the gene matches. Germline lookup yields CDR1 SGHRS and CDR2 YFSETQ. This CDR3 spans 14 amino acids. CDR3 nucleotide sequence: TGCGCCAGGTACACCGGGACAGACAATGAAAAACTGTTTTTT. This codes for CARYTGTDNEKLFF.

The genes are TRBV5-4 and TRBJ2-3; either TRBD1 or TRBD2 may supply D (6 bases each). V lost 6 bases to trimming and J lost 2 bases, with 19 bases between them. Germline V gene lookup returns CDR1 SGHNT and CDR2 YYREEE (reference sequence). This CDR3 contains 16 residues. The CDR3 sequence: CASTGTPGAYTDTQYF. DNA of the CDR3: TGTGCCAGCACCGGAACCCCGGGGGCCTACACAGATACGCAGTATTTT.

The chain joins TRBV6-6 to TRBJ2-1; D is undetermined. This CDR3 comprises 15 residues. CDR1 is MNHNY and CDR2 is SVGAGI in the germline V gene (reference sequence). V was clipped by 0 bases and J by 0 bases, with 6 bases between them. This chain's CDR3 is CASSYSQSSYNEQFF. As DNA, the CDR3 is TGTGCCAGCAGTTACTCCCAGAGCTCCTACAATGAGCAGTTCTTC.

The rearrangement joins TRBV28 to TRBJ1-5; D is perhaps TRBD1 (5 bases). Trimming shortened V by 3 bases and J by 4 bases, and 16 bases separated the two germline ends. This CDR3 is 16 amino acids long. Germline V gene sequence: CDR1 MDHEN, CDR2 SYDVKM. The CDR3 nucleotides read TGTGCCAGCAGTTTCTTGGCCGTTAGGGGAAATCAGCCCCAGCATTTT. This gives the protein CASSFLAVRGNQPQHF. Based on the CDR3 plus reference TRBV28 and TRBJ1-5, the full variable domain is DVKVTQSSRYLVKRTGEKVFLECVQDMDHENMFWYRQDPGLGLRLIYFSYDVKMKEKGDIPEGYSVSREKKERFSLILESASTNQTSMYLCASSFLAVRGNQPQHFGDGTRLSIL.

This chain joins TRBV29-1 and TRBJ1-1, with 8 positions matching TRBD1. The germline V gene encodes CDR1 SQVTM and CDR2 ANQGSEA. With V trimmed by 7 bases and J by 4 bases, 8 bases remained unmatched. The CDR3 is 13 amino acids. The CDR3 sequence: CSAKVTGGTEAFF. The CDR3 DNA sequence: TGCAGCGCCAAGGTCACAGGGGGCACTGAAGCTTTCTTT.

The chain links TRBV9 to TRBJ1-1; weak D call: TRBD1 (5 bases). CDR1 SGDLS and CDR2 YYNGEE come from the germline V gene. The CDR3 consists of 15 residues. Trimming shortened V by 0 bases and J by 5 bases, and 14 bases separated the two germline ends. In DNA, the CDR3 is TGTGCCAGCAGCGTAGCTGGTCTCCAGGGAACTGAAGCTTTCTTT. The encoded protein is CASSVAGLQGTEAFF.

This chain connects TRBV6-2 or TRBV6-3 to TRBJ2-4; 7 bases match TRBD2. Germline CDR1 reads MNHEY; CDR2 reads SVGEGT. V lost 4 bases to trimming and J lost 8 bases; unmatched junction nucleotides: 11. The CDR3 loop spans 15 amino acids. CDR3 bases: TGTGCCAGCAGTTCCCCTCTAGGGCGGGGGTACATTCAGTACTTC. This translates into CASSSPLGRGYIQYF.

J is TRBJ2-3 and V is TRBV30, with TRBD1 matching over 10 bases. The V gene end was trimmed by 1 base and the J gene end by 1 base; junction bases not matched to a gene: 2. This CDR3 comprises 15 residues. Germline V gene sequence: CDR1 GTSNPN, CDR2 SVGIG (reference sequence). The CDR3 DNA sequence: TGTGCCTGGAGTGCAGGGACAGGGGGCACAGATACGCAGTATTTT. Translation: CAWSAGTGGTDTQYF.